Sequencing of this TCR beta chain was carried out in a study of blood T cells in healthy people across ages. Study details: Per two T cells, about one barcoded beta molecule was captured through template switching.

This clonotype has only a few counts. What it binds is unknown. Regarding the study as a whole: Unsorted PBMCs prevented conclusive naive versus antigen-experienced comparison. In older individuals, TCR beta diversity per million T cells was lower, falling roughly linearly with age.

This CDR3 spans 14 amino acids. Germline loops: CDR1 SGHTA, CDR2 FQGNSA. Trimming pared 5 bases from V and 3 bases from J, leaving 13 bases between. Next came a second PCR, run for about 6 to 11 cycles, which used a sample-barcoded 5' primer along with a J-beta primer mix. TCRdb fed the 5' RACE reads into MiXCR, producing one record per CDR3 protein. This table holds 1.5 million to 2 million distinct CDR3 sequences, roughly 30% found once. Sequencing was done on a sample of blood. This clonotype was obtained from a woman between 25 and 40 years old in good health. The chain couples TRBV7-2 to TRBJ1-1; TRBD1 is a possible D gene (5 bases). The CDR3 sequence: CASSREQVYTEAFF. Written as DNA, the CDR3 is TGTGCCAGCAGCCGCGAACAGGTATACACTGAAGCTTTCTTT.